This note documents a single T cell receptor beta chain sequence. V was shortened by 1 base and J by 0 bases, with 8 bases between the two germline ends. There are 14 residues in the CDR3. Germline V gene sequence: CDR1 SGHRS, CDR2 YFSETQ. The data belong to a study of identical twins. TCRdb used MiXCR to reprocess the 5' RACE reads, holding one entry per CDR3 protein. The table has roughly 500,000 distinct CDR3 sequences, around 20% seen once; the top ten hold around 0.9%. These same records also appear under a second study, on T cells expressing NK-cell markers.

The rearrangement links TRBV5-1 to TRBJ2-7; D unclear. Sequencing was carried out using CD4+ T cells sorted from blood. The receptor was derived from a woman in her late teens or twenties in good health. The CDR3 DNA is TGCGCCAGCAGCTTGATAACCCGCTCCTACGAGCAGTACTTC. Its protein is CASSLITRSYEQYF.